The next 3 T cell receptor beta chains were all read from a single sample in a study of blood T cell repertoires in COVID-19. Repertoires were generated with immunoSEQ multiplex PCR, while TCRdb's copy carries only in-frame clones and drops some. The sample holds more than 100,000 clones; 60% to 85% are singletons and the top ten take 2% to 2.5%. The sample comprised peripheral blood. The receptors originated from a man between 65 and 85 years old with acute or convalescent COVID-19.

The chain recombines TRBV5-8 with TRBJ2-3; 10 nucleotides line up with TRBD2. The CDR3 length is 15 residues. The V segment lost 5 bases and the J segment 5 bases; nucleotides outside the gene matches: 8. Germline CDR1 is SGHTS and CDR2 is YDEGEE. The CDR3 loop is CASRPTSGVKDTQYF. Here the CDR3 DNA reads TGTGCCAGCAGGCCAACTAGCGGGGTCAAAGATACGCAGTATTTT.

This clone occurred a few times. The chain recombines TRBV4-3 with TRBJ1-6; the match to TRBD1 covers 10 bases. The CDR3 totals 17 residues. Trimming removed 3 bases from V and 8 bases from J; junction bases left unmatched: 10. The germline CDR1 and CDR2 sequences are LGHNA and YSLEER. The CDR3 bases are TGCGCCAGCAGCCAGATAGCCGGACAGGGGGGATATTCACCCCTCCACTTT. Residues: CASSQIAGQGGYSPLHF.

This chain's CDR3 is CASSQIYQETQYF. In DNA, the CDR3 is TGTGCCAGCAGCCAGATTTACCAAGAGACCCAGTACTTC. The genes are TRBV7-3 and TRBJ2-5; D remains ambiguous. V gave up 5 bases and J gave up 0 bases, with 7 bases separating them. The CDR3 covers 13 residues. The germline V gene has CDR1 SGHTA and CDR2 FQGTGA.